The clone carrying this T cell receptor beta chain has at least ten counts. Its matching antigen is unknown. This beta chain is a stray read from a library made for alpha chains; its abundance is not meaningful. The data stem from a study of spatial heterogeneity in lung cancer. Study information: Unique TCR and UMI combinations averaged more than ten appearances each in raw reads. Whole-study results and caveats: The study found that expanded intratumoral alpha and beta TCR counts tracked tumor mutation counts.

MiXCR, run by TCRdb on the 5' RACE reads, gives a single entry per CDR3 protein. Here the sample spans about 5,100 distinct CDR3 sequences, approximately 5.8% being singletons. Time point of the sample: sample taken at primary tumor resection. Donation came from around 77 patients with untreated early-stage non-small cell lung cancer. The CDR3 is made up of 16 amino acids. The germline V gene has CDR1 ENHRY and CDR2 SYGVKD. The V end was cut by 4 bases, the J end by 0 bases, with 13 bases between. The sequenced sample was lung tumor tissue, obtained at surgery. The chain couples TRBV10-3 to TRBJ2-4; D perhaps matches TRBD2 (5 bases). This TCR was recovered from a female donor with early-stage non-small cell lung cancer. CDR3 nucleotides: TGTGCCATCAGTGTGGGAGCGGAGGTAGCCAAAAACATTCAGTACTTC. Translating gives CAISVGAEVAKNIQYF.